This T cell receptor (beta chain) came from a study of control samples from healthy donors and cancer patients. The V end was cut by 8 bases, the J end by 0 bases, with 5 bases between. This CDR3 spans 12 amino acids. Germline V gene data show CDR1 as SNHLY and CDR2 as FYNNEI. Clones were sequenced by immunoSEQ multiplex PCR, and TCRdb holds only the in-frame ones, with some missing. This table has roughly 140,000 clones, 93% appearing once. This clone was detected only once. Material: blood. The clonotype originates from a man aged 50 to 60 in good health. The V gene is TRBV2, the J gene TRBJ1-3; D is unclear. The CDR3 protein is CASRVSGNTIYF. CDR3 sequence (DNA): TGTGCCAGCCGGGTCTCTGGAAACACCATATATTTT.